This passage covers 15 T cell receptor beta chains from one sample sequenced in a study of human T cells and chemical hapten exposure. The time point here: patch test 1, 2 weeks after DPC sensitization. Documented treatment: therapeutic diphenylcyclopropenone sensitization with weekly scalp DPC. TCRdb analysed the RACE reads with MiXCR anew, one entry per CDR3 protein. There are tens of thousands of distinct CDR3 sequences in the sample; around 9.8% occur only once, and around 3.3% lies in the top ten. The sample here was whole blood, taken in connection with sensitization to the hapten diphenylcyclopropenone (DPC). These receptors came from a woman in her thirties or forties with alopecia areata. Some clones in this sample may be carry-over from other donors' samples.

This clonotype was picked up many times. CDR3 loop: CASRGQTYLYNEQFF. CDR3 in DNA: TGTGCCAGCAGAGGACAGACGTACTTATACAATGAGCAGTTCTTC. The rearrangement joins TRBV6-2 or TRBV6-3 to TRBJ2-1, with D tentatively TRBD1 (6 bases). The ends were cut back, 6 bases at V and 4 bases at J, with 16 bases in the middle. CDR3 length: 15 amino acids. Looked up from germline, CDR1 is MNHEY and CDR2 is SVGEGT.

There are many counts of this clonotype. One end of the junction varies from germline; a read error may be responsible. The rearrangement uses TRBV10-1 and TRBJ1-6; 7 bases map to TRBD1. The germline gives CDR1 WNHNN, CDR2 SYGVQD (reference sequence). The CDR3 spans 14 residues. CDR3 DNA sequence: TGCGCCAGCGTCCGGACAGGAGAACATTCACCCCTCCATTTT. It specifies CASVRTGEHSPLHF.

This clonotype was seen repeatedly, ten times or more. The rearrangement joins TRBV6-5 to TRBJ1-4; D possibly corresponds to TRBD1 (5 bases). This CDR3 spans 15 amino acids. Trimming took off 2 bases at V and 7 bases at J, with 14 bases between the two ends. Germline lookup yields CDR1 MNHEY and CDR2 SVGAGI. Here the CDR3 reads CASSYGGRTPEKLFF. The CDR3 DNA reads TGTGCCAGCAGTTACGGAGGGCGGACACCTGAAAAACTGTTTTTT.

This chain connects TRBV7-2 to TRBJ2-6; D may be TRBD1 (5 bases). This CDR3 has 17 amino acids. Germline lookup yields CDR1 SGHTA and CDR2 FQGNSA. Trimming left V 5 bases short and J 2 bases short, with 16 bases between. This CDR3 is CASSRGVTATGANVLTF. The DNA for the CDR3 is TGTGCCAGCAGCCGCGGCGTGACAGCCACTGGGGCCAACGTCCTGACTTTC.

This chain uses TRBV28 with TRBJ1-5; unclear D gene. Germline V lookup: CDR1 MDHEN, CDR2 SYDVKM. The CDR3 runs to 12 residues. Between the trimmed V and J ends, which lost 11 bases and 3 bases, there was a span of 11 bases. Written as DNA, the CDR3 is TGTGCCTCCGCTAATCTCAATCAGCCCCAGCATTTT. This sequence encodes CASANLNQPQHF.

This clonotype was detected ten times or more. V and J are TRBV7-2 and TRBJ2-7; either TRBD1 or TRBD2 may fit D (5 bases each). The CDR3 runs to 11 residues. Trimming took 3 bases from V and 9 from J, leaving 9 bases between them. CDR1 is SGHTA, CDR2 FQGNSA, per germline. The CDR3 spells CASSLGRLQYF. For the CDR3, the DNA is TGTGCCAGCAGCTTGGGACGCTTGCAGTACTTC. The whole variable domain, remainder taken from reference TRBV7-2 and TRBJ2-7, is GAGVSQSPSNKVTEKGKDVELRCDPISGHTALYWYRQSLGQGLEFLIYFQGNSAPDKSGLPSDRFSAERTGGSVSTLTIQRTQQEDSAVYLCASSLGRLQYFGPGTRLTVT.

At least ten counts were recorded for this clonotype. In DNA form, the CDR3 reads TGCAGCGTTGCCGGCGGGGGGGAATTCTATGGCTACACCTTC. Its translation: CSVAGGGEFYGYTF. The V call is TRBV29-1, the J call TRBJ1-2; tentative D call: TRBD1 (5 bases). There are 14 residues in the CDR3. The V end was cut by 4 bases, the J end by 4 bases, with 16 bases between. Germline CDR1 is SQVTM and CDR2 is ANQGSEA.

The table lists this clonotype with many counts. The CDR3 is CASSLAPEPQHF. CDR3 coding DNA: TGTGCCAGCAGCTTAGCACCCGAGCCCCAGCATTTT. The chain recombines TRBV7-9 with TRBJ1-5; D unclear. The CDR3 consists of 12 residues. The germline V and J ends were trimmed by 0 bases and 8 bases, with 5 bases remaining between them. Germline CDR1 SEHNR, CDR2 FQNEAQ (reference sequence).

This clonotype was detected ten times or more. The rearrangement uses TRBV4-3 and TRBJ1-3; no definite D call. Trimming took 0 bases from V and 4 from J, leaving 10 bases between them. Germline lookup yields CDR1 LGHNA and CDR2 YSLEER. This CDR3 is built from 15 residues. The CDR3 is CASSQDVVAGNTIYF. The CDR3 DNA reads as TGCGCCAGCAGCCAAGACGTGGTGGCCGGAAACACCATATATTTT.

Only a few counts were recorded for this clonotype. V gene TRBV12-3 or TRBV12-4 combines with J gene TRBJ1-5; a possible D gene is TRBD1 (5 bases). The germline V and J ends were trimmed by 0 bases and 7 bases, with 13 bases remaining between them. CDR3 size: 15 residues. CDR3 in amino acids: CASSLARQGGQPQHF. The CDR3 DNA follows: TGTGCCAGCAGTTTAGCGAGGCAGGGTGGGCAGCCCCAGCATTTT.

This clonotype appeared many times. V is TRBV6-6 and J is TRBJ1-4; D ambiguous. With 6 bases removed from V and 5 bases from J, the gap between germline ends came to 1 base. The CDR3 length is 10 residues. CDR1 is MNHNY and CDR2 is SVGAGI in the germline V gene (reference sequence). CDR3 nucleotides: TGTGCCAGCAGCAATGAAAAACTGTTTTTT. This gives the protein CASSNEKLFF.

Many counts were recorded for this clonotype. This chain joins TRBV19 and TRBJ1-5; no clear D gene. The CDR3 runs 14 residues. Germline V CDR1 and CDR2: LNHDA, SQIVND (reference sequence). Trimming pared 7 bases from V and 3 bases from J, leaving 13 bases between. CDR3 nucleotides: TGTGCCAGTACCATAGAGGGAAACAATCAGCCCCAGCATTTT. Its translation: CASTIEGNNQPQHF.

This clonotype was seen only a few times. DNA of the CDR3: TGTGCCAGCAGCCAAGAAACAGGGCACAATCAGCCCCAGCATTTT. It yields the protein CASSQETGHNQPQHF. The chain has TRBV4-2 and TRBJ1-5; TRBD1 might be the D (6 bases). V dropped 0 bases and J dropped 3 bases, with 9 bases sitting between them. Germline V gene data show CDR1 as LGHNA and CDR2 as YNFKEQ. The CDR3 runs 15 residues.

V is TRBV19 and J is TRBJ1-4; D unresolved. Deletions cut 2 bases from V and 8 bases from J, with 9 bases between. The V gene's germline CDR1 is LNHDA and CDR2 SQIVND (reference sequence). CDR3 length equals 13 residues. The CDR3 reads CASSISISEKLFF. DNA for the CDR3: TGTGCCAGTAGTATATCGATCTCCGAAAAACTGTTTTTT.

The chain carries TRBV12-3 or TRBV12-4 and TRBJ1-2; no definite D call. This CDR3 contains 13 residues. With 8 bases removed from V and 7 bases from J, the gap between germline ends came to 17 bases. The CDR3 sequence is CASRWTGRTGYTF. The CDR3 region has the DNA TGTGCCAGCCGTTGGACGGGGAGGACTGGCTACACCTTC.